This record looks at one T cell receptor (beta chain) sequence and its context. Its target is unknown. The data were produced by immunoSEQ multiplex PCR, yet TCRdb's version contains in-frame clones alone and is incomplete. The data contain more than 95,000 clones, roughly 87% of them singletons. The data are from a study of cytomegalovirus exposure and HLA in healthy donors. Study findings and constraints: Reported performance of the classifier showed diagnosis of cytomegalovirus status with high specificity and sensitivity. There were fewer than 200 TCR beta chains listed as cytomegalovirus-associated.

Looked up from germline, CDR1 is SGHRS and CDR2 is YFSETQ. V shed 6 bases, J shed 6 bases, and the junction held 6 bases outside the gene matches. The CDR3 runs to 14 residues. J is TRBJ2-3 and V is TRBV5-1; 11 nucleotides line up with TRBD2. This clonotype was sampled from a woman aged 18-29 years in good health and CMV-seronegative. Sample: PBMCs. CDR3 region: CASTIAGGSDTQYF. In nucleotides, the CDR3 is TGCGCCAGCACCATAGCGGGAGGGTCTGATACGCAGTATTTT.